The 32 T cell receptor beta chains below come from one sample, sequenced in a study of T cells in localized non-small cell lung cancer (dated by TCRdb to the early 2020s). Library preparation was by the immunoSEQ multiplex PCR assay. TCRdb obtained this table from immuneACCESS and retained in-frame rearrangements with V and J assigned. These tables miss some clones; where compared with another copy, unresolved V genes account for less than half of the shortfall, and the remainder is unexplained. The sample contains tens of thousands of clones, roughly nine tenths of them found a single time. In total, the top ten clones hold 20% to 25% of the sample. The material sequenced was peripheral blood, taken before any cancer treatment. The receptor source for this set is a male donor older than 55 with stage III squamous cell lung carcinoma.

This clone was recorded once. The chain employs TRBV28 and TRBJ1-6, with TRBD1 matching 7 bases. The V gene end was trimmed by 5 bases and the J gene end by 6 bases; junction bases not matched to a gene: 7. CDR3 length: 15 residues. CDR1 and CDR2 from the germline V gene are MDHEN and SYDVKM. DNA for the CDR3: TGTGCCAGCAGTCTTCCGGGACAGCTTAATTCACCCCTCCACTTT. It yields the protein CASSLPGQLNSPLHF.

The gene calls are TRBV30 and TRBJ1-5; the D gene is possibly TRBD1 (5 bases). The germline V gene encodes CDR1 GTSNPN and CDR2 SVGIG (reference sequence). This CDR3 contains 14 residues. Trimming pared 2 bases from V and 4 bases from J, leaving 12 bases between. CDR3 nucleotides: TGTGCCTGGAGTCCCGGGACGGGTAATCAGCCCCAGCATTTT. It yields the protein CAWSPGTGNQPQHF.

The chain carries TRBV30 and TRBJ2-3; possible D gene TRBD1, 6 bases. Germline-derived CDR1 and CDR2 are GTSNPN and SVGIG (reference sequence). The CDR3 spans 12 residues. Trimming cost V 6 bases and J 4 bases, with 11 bases left between them. CDR3 nucleotides: TGTGCCTGTAACCAGGGGCCAGATACGCAGTATTTT. Its translation is CACNQGPDTQYF.

The chain recombines TRBV10-3 with TRBJ1-1; D gene ambiguous. This CDR3 is 14 amino acids long. The germline V and J ends were trimmed by 6 bases and 2 bases, with 13 bases remaining between them. Germline V gives CDR1 ENHRY, CDR2 SYGVKD. The CDR3, as DNA: TGTGCCATCAGCCTCCGCGGGGATAACACTGAAGCTTTCTTT. Amino acid sequence: CAISLRGDNTEAFF.

The CDR3 region is CASSPRGGLGEQYF. The CDR3, as DNA: TGTGCCAGCAGCCCGCGGGGGGGCCTCGGCGAGCAGTACTTC. The chain carries TRBV11-2 and TRBJ2-7, with 9 bases fitting TRBD2. Germline values: CDR1 SGHAT, CDR2 FQNNGV. The CDR3 has 14 amino acids. Trimming cost V 5 bases and J 6 bases; bases outside gene matches: 8.

This sequence joins TRBV6-5 and TRBJ2-7, with D uncertain. From germline, CDR1 is MNHEY and CDR2 SVGAGI. Trimming took off 8 bases at V and 6 bases at J, with 20 bases between the two ends. The CDR3 spans 14 residues. CDR3 in DNA: TGTGCCAGCTCGGTAGATAGAACGACCACCGAGCAGTACTTC. Its translation is CASSVDRTTTEQYF.

The rearrangement joins TRBV5-4 to TRBJ2-5; 13 nucleotides line up with TRBD2. This CDR3 contains 16 residues. V lost 4 bases to trimming and J lost 8 bases; unmatched junction nucleotides: 11. Germline loops: CDR1 SGHNT, CDR2 YYREEE (reference sequence). This CDR3 is CASSRTSGGPTETQYF. The DNA of the CDR3 is TGTGCCAGCAGCAGGACTAGCGGGGGCCCTACGGAAACCCAGTACTTC.

The chain links TRBV18 to TRBJ1-2; TRBD1 matches 9 bases. From germline, CDR1 is KGHSH and CDR2 LQKENI. The CDR3 is made up of 14 amino acids. J lost 7 bases, V lost 3 bases, and 6 bases had no gene match. DNA for the CDR3: TGTGCCAGCTCACCCCGGGACAGGGAGTCTGGCTACACCTTC. Translation: CASSPRDRESGYTF. The full variable domain, completed using reference TRBV18 and TRBJ1-2, is NAGVMQNPRHLVRRRGQEARLRCSPMKGHSHVYWYRQLPEEGLKFMVYLQKENIIDESGMPKERFSAEFPKEGPSILRIQQVVRGDSAAYFCASSPRDRESGYTFGSGTRLTVV.

The chain combines TRBV19 with TRBJ1-4, with no clear D. The CDR3 has 9 amino acids. The V end lost 10 bases, the J end lost 15 bases, and 12 bases lay between the germline ends. Germline CDR1 reads LNHDA; CDR2 reads SQIVND (reference sequence). Here the CDR3 DNA reads TGTGCCATCATGGGCAGATTGTTTTTT. This sequence encodes CAIMGRLFF.

The chain links TRBV6-1 to TRBJ2-2, with D uncertain. Trimming cost V 5 bases and J 8 bases, with 15 bases left between them. Germline assignment: CDR1 MNHNS and CDR2 SASEGT. The length of the CDR3 is 14 residues. The CDR3 reads CASSPRTDPGELFF. The CDR3, as DNA: TGTGCCAGCAGTCCCCGGACGGACCCAGGGGAGCTGTTTTTT.

The chain combines TRBV4-1 with TRBJ2-3, with 9 bases matching TRBD1. The germline V gene has CDR1 MGHRA and CDR2 YSYEKL. V shed 0 bases, J shed 0 bases, and the junction held 4 bases outside the gene matches. This CDR3 has 17 residues. CDR3 in DNA: TGCGCCAGCAGCCAAGATCCACAGGGGGCTAGCACAGATACGCAGTATTTT. Translated, it gives CASSQDPQGASTDTQYF.

This clone has a handful of counts. The chain carries TRBV19 and TRBJ1-1; perhaps TRBD1 as D (5 bases). Per germline, CDR1 LNHDA and CDR2 SQIVND (reference sequence). Trimming cost V 7 bases and J 4 bases, with 19 bases left between them. CDR3 size: 15 residues. DNA of the CDR3: TGTGCCAGTACCGACGGATCAGGGATGGTCACTGAAGCTTTCTTT. It translates to CASTDGSGMVTEAFF.

This chain connects TRBV9 to TRBJ2-1, with D unclear. This CDR3 comprises 15 residues. The V gene's germline CDR1 is SGDLS and CDR2 YYNGEE. V was clipped by 0 bases and J by 0 bases, with 7 bases between them. This CDR3 reads CASSVDSYSYNEQFF. CDR3 bases: TGTGCCAGCAGCGTAGACAGCTACTCCTACAATGAGCAGTTCTTC.

This clone was counted a few times. The V call is TRBV5-1, the J call TRBJ1-1; 9 bases fit TRBD1. V lost 4 bases to trimming and J lost 7 bases; unmatched junction nucleotides: 11. Germline V CDR1 and CDR2: SGHRS, YFSETQ. This CDR3 spans 15 amino acids. This CDR3 reads CASSRTQTGGGEAFF. The DNA for the CDR3 is TGCGCCAGCAGCCGGACTCAGACAGGGGGAGGTGAAGCTTTCTTT.

This clone was seen just once. The chain links TRBV19 to TRBJ1-5; a possible D gene is TRBD1 (5 bases). V was cut by 5 bases and J by 4 bases, with 9 bases left in between. Per the germline V gene, CDR1 is LNHDA and CDR2 is SQIVND (reference sequence). The CDR3 totals 13 residues. The CDR3 is CASSQGRNQPQHF. CDR3 nucleotides: TGTGCCAGTAGTCAGGGTCGTAATCAGCCCCAGCATTTT.

This clone was seen more than once but under ten times. V and J are TRBV7-3 and TRBJ2-7, with a tentative D call TRBD2 (6 bases). V gave up 8 bases and J gave up 1 base, with 21 bases separating them. Germline CDR1 and CDR2: SGHTA and FQGTGA. The CDR3 length is 16 residues. CDR3 nucleotide sequence: TGTGCCAGCTCCCTCTTAGGAGGGGCTCGATCCTACGAGCAGTACTTC. This encodes CASSLLGGARSYEQYF.

The chain carries TRBV4-3 and TRBJ1-2; D may be TRBD1 (6 bases). Germline V gene sequence: CDR1 LGHNA, CDR2 YSLEER. Trimming cost V 0 bases and J 1 base, with 18 bases left between them. This CDR3 has 18 residues. In DNA form, the CDR3 reads TGCGCCAGCAGCCAAGATGTAGGGGAGGGGGGTTATAACTATGGCTACACCTTC. This codes for CASSQDVGEGGYNYGYTF.

This rearrangement joins TRBV28 to TRBJ2-5; D is undetermined. The germline V gene encodes CDR1 MDHEN and CDR2 SYDVKM. The CDR3 sequence is 11 residues long. V was cut by 3 bases and J by 5 bases, with 4 bases left in between. This CDR3 reads CASSFMETQYF. Written as DNA, the CDR3 is TGTGCCAGCAGTTTTATGGAGACCCAGTACTTC.

The J gene is TRBJ2-7, the V gene TRBV7-9; 11 bases fit TRBD1. V lost 5 bases and J lost 5; bases outside the gene matches: 5. Germline-derived CDR1 and CDR2 are SEHNR and FQNEAQ (reference sequence). The CDR3 loop spans 14 amino acids. CDR3: CASSPRTGGHEQYV. CDR3 in DNA: TGTGCCAGCAGCCCGAGGACAGGGGGCCACGAGCAGTACGTC.

This clone was seen at least ten times. This sequence joins TRBV11-2 and TRBJ1-3, with D tentatively TRBD1 (5 bases). With 4 bases removed from V and 8 bases from J, the gap between germline ends came to 15 bases. Germline V gene lookup returns CDR1 SGHAT and CDR2 FQNNGV. There are 14 residues in the CDR3. In nucleotides, the CDR3 is TGTGCCAGCAGCTCGGGCCGTATCAGGGACACCATATATTTT. Translated: CASSSGRIRDTIYF.

J is TRBJ1-1 and V is TRBV28, with unresolved D. Trimming took off 7 bases at V and 1 base at J, with 16 bases between the two ends. The CDR3 spans 15 residues. In germline, CDR1 is MDHEN, CDR2 SYDVKM. This chain's CDR3 is CASTTPGRWNTEAFF. CDR3 in DNA: TGTGCCAGCACCACACCAGGACGGTGGAACACTGAAGCTTTCTTT. The whole variable domain, filled in from reference TRBV28 and TRBJ1-1, reads DVKVTQSSRYLVKRTGEKVFLECVQDMDHENMFWYRQDPGLGLRLIYFSYDVKMKEKGDIPEGYSVSREKKERFSLILESASTNQTSMYLCASTTPGRWNTEAFFGQGTRLTVV.

This clone appeared a single time. This chain uses TRBV30 with TRBJ1-5; D may be TRBD1 (5 bases). Germline V gene lookup returns CDR1 GTSNPN and CDR2 SVGIG (reference sequence). The V end lost 1 base, the J end lost 6 bases, and 13 bases lay between the germline ends. This CDR3 has 14 amino acids. CDR3 bases: TGTGCCTGGAGTGCTTCAGGGAGTGGTCAGCCCCAGCATTTT. Translating gives CAWSASGSGQPQHF.

V gene TRBV6-6 combines with J gene TRBJ2-1; D is perhaps TRBD1 or TRBD2 (7 bases each). The V gene lost 10 bases and the J gene lost 1 base, with 14 bases spanning the gap. This CDR3 has 14 residues. Per germline, CDR1 MNHNY and CDR2 SVGAGI (reference sequence). CDR3 amino acids: CATQGGGSYNEQFF. In DNA form, the CDR3 reads TGTGCCACCCAGGGGGGGGGATCCTACAATGAGCAGTTCTTC.

This chain links TRBV28 with TRBJ1-6; D not resolved. The CDR3 consists of 14 residues. Trimming left V 6 bases short and J 9 bases short, with 15 bases between. Germline V lookup: CDR1 MDHEN, CDR2 SYDVKM. CDR3 sequence (DNA): TGTGCCAGCAGAGAGACTATTCGAAGTTCACCCCTCCACTTT. It is translated as CASRETIRSSPLHF.

The J gene is TRBJ2-7, the V gene TRBV7-9, with a possible D match to TRBD1 (6 bases). The germline V and J ends were trimmed by 5 bases and 10 bases, with 15 bases remaining between them. CDR1 and CDR2 from the germline V gene are SEHNR and FQNEAQ (reference sequence). This CDR3 is 12 amino acids long. CDR3 in DNA: TGTGCCAGCAGCCAAATAACAGGGCCCCAGTACGTC. This gives the protein CASSQITGPQYV.

The chain carries TRBV19 and TRBJ1-5; 10 bases line up with TRBD1. The CDR3 has 16 residues. CDR1 is LNHDA, CDR2 SQIVND, per germline (reference sequence). Germline trimming cut 5 bases from V and 3 bases from J; bases unmatched to any gene: 7. The CDR3 DNA follows: TGTGCCAGTAGTGTCCCGGGACAGGGGTTCAATCAGCCCCAGCATTTT. Its protein product is CASSVPGQGFNQPQHF.

This clone has a single count. The gene calls are TRBV11-1 and TRBJ2-5; TRBD2 is a possible D gene (5 bases). Germline-derived CDR1 and CDR2 are SGHAT and FQDESV (reference sequence). Trimming shortened V by 1 base and J by 7 bases, and 13 bases separated the two germline ends. The CDR3 totals 14 residues. The CDR3, as DNA: TGTGCCAGCAGCTTAGTGGGCTCAGAGGGGACCCAGTACTTC. Its protein product is CASSLVGSEGTQYF.

The gene calls are TRBV4-1 and TRBJ1-2; D is uncertain. CDR3 length equals 13 residues. CDR1 MGHRA and CDR2 YSYEKL come from the germline V gene. Deletions cut 2 bases from V and 1 base from J, with 5 bases between. CDR3 residues: CASSQPLNYGYTF. The CDR3 DNA is TGCGCCAGCAGCCAACCCCTTAACTATGGCTACACCTTC.

The chain combines TRBV15 with TRBJ2-5; the D gene is possibly TRBD2 (5 bases). V lost 6 bases and J 0 bases, leaving 8 bases between the germline ends. Germline values: CDR1 LNHNV, CDR2 YYDKDF (reference sequence). The CDR3 loop spans 13 amino acids. The CDR3 here is CATRLGYQETQYF. The CDR3 region has the DNA TGTGCCACCAGACTAGGATACCAAGAGACCCAGTACTTC. Using reference TRBV15 and TRBJ2-5 for the parts outside the CDR3, the full variable domain is DAMVIQNPRYQVTQFGKPVTLSCSQTLNHNVMYWYQQKSSQAPKLLFHYYDKDFNNEADTPDNFQSRRPNTSFCFLDIRSPGLGDTAMYLCATRLGYQETQYFGPGTRLLVL.

This chain links TRBV5-4 with TRBJ1-2; D may be TRBD1 (6 bases). V was cut by 5 bases and J by 4 bases, with 18 bases left in between. This CDR3 has 15 amino acids. Germline CDR1 reads SGHNT; CDR2 reads YYREEE (reference sequence). CDR3 bases: TGTGCCAGCAGGGGGGACTGGACAGCCACCTATGGCTACACCTTC. It codes for CASRGDWTATYGYTF.

The chain has TRBV2 and TRBJ2-5, with 9 bases matching TRBD1. Germline V gene sequence: CDR1 SNHLY, CDR2 FYNNEI. The CDR3 is made up of 13 amino acids. V lost 5 bases to trimming and J lost 5 bases; unmatched junction nucleotides: 3. The CDR3, as DNA: TGTGCCAGCAGTACCGACAGGGGGGAGACCCAGTACTTC. This encodes CASSTDRGETQYF.

This clone was counted a single time. The chain recombines TRBV19 with TRBJ2-2; 7 positions match TRBD2. CDR3 length: 16 residues. Germline V lookup: CDR1 LNHDA, CDR2 SQIVND (reference sequence). Trimming took 5 bases from V and 5 from J; bases not matched to a gene: 11. CDR3 bases: TGTGCCAGTAGTCCCAGGATAGCGGGTTATACCGGGGAGCTGTTTTTT. Residues: CASSPRIAGYTGELFF.